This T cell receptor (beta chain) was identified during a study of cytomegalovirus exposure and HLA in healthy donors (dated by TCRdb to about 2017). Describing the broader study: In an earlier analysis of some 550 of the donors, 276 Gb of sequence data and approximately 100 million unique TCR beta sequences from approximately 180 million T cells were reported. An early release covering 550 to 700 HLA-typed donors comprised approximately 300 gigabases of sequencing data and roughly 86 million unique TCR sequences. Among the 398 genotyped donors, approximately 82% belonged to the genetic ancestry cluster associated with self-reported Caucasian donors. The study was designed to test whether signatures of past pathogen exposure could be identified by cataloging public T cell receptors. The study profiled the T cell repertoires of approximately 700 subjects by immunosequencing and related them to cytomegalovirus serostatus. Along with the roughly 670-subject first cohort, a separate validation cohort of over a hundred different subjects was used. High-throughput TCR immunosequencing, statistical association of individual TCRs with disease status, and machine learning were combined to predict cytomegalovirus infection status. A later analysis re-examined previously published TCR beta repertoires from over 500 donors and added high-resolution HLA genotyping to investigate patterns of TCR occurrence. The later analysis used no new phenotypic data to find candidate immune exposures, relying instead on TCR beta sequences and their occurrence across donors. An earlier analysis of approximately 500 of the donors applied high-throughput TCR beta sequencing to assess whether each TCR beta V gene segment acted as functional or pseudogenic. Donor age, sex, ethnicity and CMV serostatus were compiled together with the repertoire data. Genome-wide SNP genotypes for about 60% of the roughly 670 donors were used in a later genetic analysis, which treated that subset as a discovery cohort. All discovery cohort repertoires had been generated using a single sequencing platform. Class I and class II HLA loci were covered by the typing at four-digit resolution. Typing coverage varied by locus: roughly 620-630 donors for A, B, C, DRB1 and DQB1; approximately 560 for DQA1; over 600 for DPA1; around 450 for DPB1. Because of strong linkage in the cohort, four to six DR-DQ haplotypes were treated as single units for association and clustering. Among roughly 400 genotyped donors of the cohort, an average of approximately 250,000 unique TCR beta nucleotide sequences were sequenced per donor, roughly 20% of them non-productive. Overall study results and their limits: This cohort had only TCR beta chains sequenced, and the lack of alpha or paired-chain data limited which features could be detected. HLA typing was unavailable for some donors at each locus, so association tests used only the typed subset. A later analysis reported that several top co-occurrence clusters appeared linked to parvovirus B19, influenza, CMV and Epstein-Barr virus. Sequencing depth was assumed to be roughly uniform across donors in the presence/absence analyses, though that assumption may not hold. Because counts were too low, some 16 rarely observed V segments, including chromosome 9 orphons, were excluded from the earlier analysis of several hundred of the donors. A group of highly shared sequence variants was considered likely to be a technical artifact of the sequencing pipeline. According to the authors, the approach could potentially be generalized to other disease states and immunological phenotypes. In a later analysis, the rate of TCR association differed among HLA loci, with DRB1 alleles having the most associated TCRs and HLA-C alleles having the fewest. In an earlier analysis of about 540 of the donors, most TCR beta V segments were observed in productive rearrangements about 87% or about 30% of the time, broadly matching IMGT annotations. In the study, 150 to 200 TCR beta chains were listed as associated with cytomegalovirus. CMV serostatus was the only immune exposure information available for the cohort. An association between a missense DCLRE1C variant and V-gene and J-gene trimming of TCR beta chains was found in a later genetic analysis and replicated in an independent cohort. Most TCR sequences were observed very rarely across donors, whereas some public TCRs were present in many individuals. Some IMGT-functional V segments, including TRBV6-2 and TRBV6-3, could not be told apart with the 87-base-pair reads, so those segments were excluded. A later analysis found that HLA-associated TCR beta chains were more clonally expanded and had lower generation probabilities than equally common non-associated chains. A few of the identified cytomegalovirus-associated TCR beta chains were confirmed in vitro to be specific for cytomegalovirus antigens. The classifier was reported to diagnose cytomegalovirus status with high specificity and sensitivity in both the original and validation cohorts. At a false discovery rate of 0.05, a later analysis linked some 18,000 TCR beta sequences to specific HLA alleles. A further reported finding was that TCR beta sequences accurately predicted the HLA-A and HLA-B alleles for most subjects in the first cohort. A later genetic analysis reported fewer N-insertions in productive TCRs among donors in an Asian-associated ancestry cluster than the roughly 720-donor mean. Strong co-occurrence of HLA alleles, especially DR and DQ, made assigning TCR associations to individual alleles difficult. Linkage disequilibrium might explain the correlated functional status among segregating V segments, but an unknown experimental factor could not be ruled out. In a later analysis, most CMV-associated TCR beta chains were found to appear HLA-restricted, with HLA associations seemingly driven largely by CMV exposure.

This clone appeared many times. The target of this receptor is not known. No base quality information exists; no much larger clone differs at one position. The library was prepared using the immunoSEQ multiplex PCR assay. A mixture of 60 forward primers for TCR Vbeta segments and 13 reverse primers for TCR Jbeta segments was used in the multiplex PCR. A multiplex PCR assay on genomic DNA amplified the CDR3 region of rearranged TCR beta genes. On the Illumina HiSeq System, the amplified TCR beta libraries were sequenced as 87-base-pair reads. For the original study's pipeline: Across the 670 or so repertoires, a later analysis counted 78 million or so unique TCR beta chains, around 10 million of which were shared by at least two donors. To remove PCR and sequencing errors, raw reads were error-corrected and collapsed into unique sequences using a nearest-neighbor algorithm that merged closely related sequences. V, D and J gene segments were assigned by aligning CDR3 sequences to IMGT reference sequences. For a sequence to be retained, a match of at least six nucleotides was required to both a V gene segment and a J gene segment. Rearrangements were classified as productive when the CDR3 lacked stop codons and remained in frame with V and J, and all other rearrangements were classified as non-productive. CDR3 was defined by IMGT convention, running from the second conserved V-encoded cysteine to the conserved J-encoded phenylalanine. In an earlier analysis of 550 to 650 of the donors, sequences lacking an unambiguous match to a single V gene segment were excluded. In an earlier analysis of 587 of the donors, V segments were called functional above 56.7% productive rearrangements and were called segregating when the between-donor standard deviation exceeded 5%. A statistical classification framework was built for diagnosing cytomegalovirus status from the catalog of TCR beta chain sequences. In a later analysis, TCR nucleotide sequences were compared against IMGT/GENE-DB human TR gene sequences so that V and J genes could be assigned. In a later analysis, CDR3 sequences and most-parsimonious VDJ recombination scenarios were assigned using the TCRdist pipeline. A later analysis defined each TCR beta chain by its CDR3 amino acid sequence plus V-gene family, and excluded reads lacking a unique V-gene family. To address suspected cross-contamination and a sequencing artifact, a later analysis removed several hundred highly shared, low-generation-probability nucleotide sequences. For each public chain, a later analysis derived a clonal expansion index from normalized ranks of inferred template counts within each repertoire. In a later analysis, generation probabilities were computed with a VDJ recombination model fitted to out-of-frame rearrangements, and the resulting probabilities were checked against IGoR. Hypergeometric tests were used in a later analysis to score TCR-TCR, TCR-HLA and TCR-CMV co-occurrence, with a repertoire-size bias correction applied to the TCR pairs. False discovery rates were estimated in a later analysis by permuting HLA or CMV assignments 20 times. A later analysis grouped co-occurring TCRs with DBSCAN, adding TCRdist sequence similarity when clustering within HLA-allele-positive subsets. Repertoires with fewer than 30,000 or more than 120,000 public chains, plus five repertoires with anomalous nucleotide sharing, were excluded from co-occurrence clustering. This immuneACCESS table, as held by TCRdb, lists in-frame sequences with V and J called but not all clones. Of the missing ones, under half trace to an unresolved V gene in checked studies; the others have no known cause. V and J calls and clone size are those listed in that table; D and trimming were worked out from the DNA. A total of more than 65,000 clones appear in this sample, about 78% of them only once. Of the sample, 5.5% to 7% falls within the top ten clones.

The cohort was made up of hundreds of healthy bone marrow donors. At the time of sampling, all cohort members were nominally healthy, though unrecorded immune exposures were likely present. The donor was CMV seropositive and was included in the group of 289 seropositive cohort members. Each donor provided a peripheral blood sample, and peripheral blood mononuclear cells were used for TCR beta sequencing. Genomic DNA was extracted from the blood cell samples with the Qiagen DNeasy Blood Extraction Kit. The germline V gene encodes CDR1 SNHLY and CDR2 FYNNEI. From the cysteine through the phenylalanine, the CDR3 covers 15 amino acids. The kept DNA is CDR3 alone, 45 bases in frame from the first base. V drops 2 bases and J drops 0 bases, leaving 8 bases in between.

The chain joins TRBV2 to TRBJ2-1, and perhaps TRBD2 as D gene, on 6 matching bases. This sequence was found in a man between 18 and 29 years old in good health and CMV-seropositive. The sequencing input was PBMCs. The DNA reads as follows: TGTGCCAGCAGTGAATTGGAGGGCTCCTACAATGAGCAGTTCTTC. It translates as CASSELEGSYNEQFF.